This TCR beta chain was sequenced during a study of identical twins. Overall study findings and caveats: There were fewer insertions in abundant cord blood beta clonotypes, but memory repertoires showed no such pattern. Because invariant MAIT and iNKT cells could be present, zero-insertion analyses could be partly confounded.

This CDR3 has 15 amino acids. Germline loops: CDR1 SSHAT, CDR2 FNYEAQ (reference sequence). This clonotype showed up just a few times. What it recognizes is unknown. At one end the junction does not follow the germline gene, possibly because of a read error. Everyone who gave samples was a healthy Caucasian. TCRdb re-called the 5' RACE reads through MiXCR, storing one row per CDR3 protein. The sample lists a few hundred thousand distinct CDR3 sequences, 20% to 25% seen once, with 2.9% in the top ten. The sample was also reused in another study, on T cells expressing NK-cell markers. That work contributes: The authors derived TCR beta repertoires from sorted CD3+CD56+NKG2C+, CD3+CD56+NKG2C- and CD3+CD56-NKG2C+ T cells.

Sequenced sample: CD4+ T cells sorted from blood. This TCR was recovered from a woman between 18 and 29 years old in good health. The rearrangement joins TRBV7-7 to TRBJ2-7, with D possibly being TRBD2 (5 bases). The CDR3 DNA reads as TGTGCTAGCAGCAACCTCGCGGGCCCCCCGCCCGAGCAGTACTTC. This sequence encodes CASSNLAGPPPEQYF.